Listed below are T cell receptor beta chains from one sample, sequenced in a study of blood T cell repertoires in COVID-19. Only in-frame clones appear in the TCRdb table, and some are missing; sequencing was by immunoSEQ multiplex PCR. The sample yields under 200,000 clones, less than 90% seen once. Sequencing was performed on peripheral blood. Receptors originate from a woman aged 40 to 55 with acute or convalescent COVID-19. Each CDR3 is given with its conserved first and last residue. The order of the fields is clone size, D gene, J gene, V gene, CDR3 DNA, CDR3 protein. D genes are given only for firm matches. The size field is filled for only some rows; it gives once, few, many or a size class.

.	.	TRBJ2-1	TRBV10-3	TGTGCCATCAGTCCGGGACAACACAATGAGCAGTTCTTC	CAISPGQHNEQFF
.	TRBD1	TRBJ1-5	TRBV24-1	TGTGCCACCAGTGATTCAGGGGGCGCGGGGCCCCAGCATTTT	CATSDSGGAGPQHF
.	.	TRBJ2-7	TRBV21-1	TGTGCCAGCAGCAAATCGACGGAAGCGGGAGGGCTCCGACTTTCGTACGAGCAGTACTTC	CASSKSTEAGGLRLSYEQYF
.	.	TRBJ1-6	TRBV9	TGTGCCAGCAGCGTAGGCCAGGGGCATTTTTCACCCCTCCACTTT	CASSVGQGHFSPLHF
.	.	TRBJ2-7	TRBV28	TGTGCCAGCAGTTTAGGTTTCAGCTCCTACGAGCAGTACTTC	CASSLGFSSYEQYF
.	TRBD1	TRBJ1-5	TRBV19	TGTGCCAGTAATTTCCCTTCGACAGGGCAGGACCAGCCCCAGCATTTT	CASNFPSTGQDQPQHF
.	.	TRBJ2-5	TRBV10-3	TGTGCCATCAAGGACTTCCAAGAGACCCAGTACTTC	CAIKDFQETQYF
.	TRBD2	TRBJ2-7	TRBV6-1	TGTGCCAGCAGTGACCCCGGGACTAGCATCGAGCAGTACTTC	CASSDPGTSIEQYF
.	TRBD1	TRBJ1-2	TRBV5-5	TGTGCCAGCAGCTTGGAAACAGGGGAGTACTCAAAGGCTCTGCACTATGGCTACACCTTC	CASSLETGEYSKALHYGYTF
few	.	TRBJ2-7	TRBV5-4	TGTGCCAGCAGCTTCTTCGACAGTTCCAGCTACGAGCAGTACTTC	CASSFFDSSSYEQYF
.	.	TRBJ2-2	TRBV18	TGTGCCAGCTCTCGTTCGGTTACGAACACCGGGGAGCTGTTTTTT	CASSRSVTNTGELFF
.	TRBD1	TRBJ1-1	TRBV18	TGTGCCAGCTCAACCGGGACAGGGGGCTCAGCTTTCTTT	CASSTGTGGSAFF
.	.	TRBJ2-1	TRBV19	TGTGCCAGTAGTAGCCTACAGGCCCACAATGAGCAGTTCTTC	CASSSLQAHNEQFF
few	.	TRBJ2-3	TRBV28	TGTGCCAGCAGCCTAGTCCGGCTTAGCACAGATACGCAGTATTTT	CASSLVRLSTDTQYF
.	TRBD1	TRBJ1-2	TRBV6-4	TGTGCCAGCAGTGCCCCAGGGGGCCGCTATGGCTACACCTTC	CASSAPGGRYGYTF
.	TRBD1	TRBJ2-1	TRBV5-1	TGCGCCAGCAGCTTAGGGGCAGGGGGAAACTACAATGAGCAGTTCTTC	CASSLGAGGNYNEQFF